This T cell receptor (beta chain) comes out of a study of identical twins. About this clonotype itself: Its antigen remains unknown.

TCRdb recomputed calls from the 5' RACE reads with MiXCR, one row per CDR3 protein. This table holds 350,000 to 500,000 distinct CDR3 sequences, approximately 18% found once. Study findings and constraints: Beta out-of-frame sequences showed weaker excess twin sharing. It was out-of-frame TCR alpha sharing in monozygotic twins that models underestimated. Conclusions leaned on cross-sectional statistical analysis and did not track the same donors over time.

This receptor was identified in a man aged 50 to 60 in good health. Sequenced sample: naive T cells sorted from blood.

The CDR3 here is CASSQGQGSTDTQYF. CDR3 nucleotides: TGTGCCAGCAGTCAGGGACAGGGAAGCACAGATACGCAGTATTTT. The chain links TRBV25-1 to TRBJ2-3; the match to TRBD1 covers 9 bases. J was trimmed by 0 bases and V by 5 bases; bases with no gene match: 3. The germline V gene has CDR1 MGHDK and CDR2 SYGVNS. The CDR3 loop spans 15 amino acids.